What follows describes a single T cell receptor beta chain. The data derive from a study of early stage breast cancer tumors. Germline lookup yields CDR1 MDHEN and CDR2 SYDVKM. This CDR3 contains 14 residues. Trimming cost V 7 bases and J 7 bases; bases outside gene matches: 5. Profiling relied on immunoSEQ multiplex PCR, and the TCRdb table lists in-frame clones only, not all of them. This table holds around 78,000 clones, around 80% found once. Specimen: blood. This TCR derives from a person between 55 and 70 years old with breast cancer. The rearrangement links TRBV28 to TRBJ2-6; 9 bases fit TRBD1. The CDR3 region is CASIRQGGANVLTF. As DNA, the CDR3 is TGTGCCAGCATCCGACAGGGGGGAGCCAACGTCCTGACTTTC. Variable domain in full (rest from reference TRBV28 and TRBJ2-6): DVKVTQSSRYLVKRTGEKVFLECVQDMDHENMFWYRQDPGLGLRLIYFSYDVKMKEKGDIPEGYSVSREKKERFSLILESASTNQTSMYLCASIRQGGANVLTFGAGSRLTVL.